This entry lists 28 T cell receptor beta chains sequenced from one sample in a study of cytomegalovirus exposure and HLA in healthy donors. Use of 60 Vbeta and 13 Jbeta primers characterized the PCR. Assay: immunoSEQ multiplex PCR; the TCRdb copy retains only in-frame clones and omits some. Here the sample spans roughly 150,000 clones, roughly 82% being singletons. Input material: PBMCs. Source of these receptors: a man aged 25 to 40 in good health and CMV-seronegative.

V gene TRBV6-5 combines with J gene TRBJ2-5; D possibly corresponds to TRBD1 (5 bases). The germline V gene has CDR1 MNHEY and CDR2 SVGAGI. This CDR3 contains 13 residues. Trimming took off 6 bases at V and 3 bases at J, with 11 bases between the two ends. The CDR3 sequence: CASSQGYEETQYF. CDR3 DNA sequence: TGTGCCAGCAGCCAGGGATACGAAGAGACCCAGTACTTC.

This clone was found a few times. The V and J genes are TRBV11-2 and TRBJ1-2; possible D gene TRBD1, 5 bases. The CDR3 has 17 amino acids. Trimming removed 5 bases at V and 7 bases at J, with 26 bases between. In germline, CDR1 is SGHAT, CDR2 FQNNGV. DNA for the CDR3: TGTGCCAGCAGCATCCCGAATTTACAGGTCACTTCGCCTGGCTACACCTTC. Translation gives CASSIPNLQVTSPGYTF.

V and J are TRBV19 and TRBJ2-4; maybe TRBD2 (5 bases). CDR3 length: 13 residues. CDR1 is LNHDA and CDR2 is SQIVND in the germline V gene (reference sequence). V was pared by 7 bases and J by 7 bases, with 14 bases between. Here the CDR3 DNA reads TGTGCCAGTACCTCAAAGGAGGTCAACATTCAGTACTTC. It translates to CASTSKEVNIQYF.

The rearrangement joins TRBV27 to TRBJ2-1; TRBD2 might be the D (7 bases). The CDR3 is 14 residues long. The ends were cut back, 3 bases at V and 7 bases at J, with 13 bases in the middle. The germline V gene encodes CDR1 MNHEY and CDR2 SMNVEV (reference sequence). The CDR3 region is CASSFRGGDNEQFF. In DNA form, the CDR3 reads TGTGCCAGCAGTTTTAGAGGGGGGGATAATGAGCAGTTCTTC.

The rearrangement joins TRBV7-9 to TRBJ1-5; D unclear. Deletions cut 5 bases from V and 5 bases from J, with 10 bases between. The CDR3 spans 13 residues. Germline V gene sequence: CDR1 SEHNR, CDR2 FQNEAQ (reference sequence). The CDR3 loop is CASSQEGDQPQHF. CDR3 coding DNA: TGTGCCAGCAGCCAGGAGGGTGATCAGCCCCAGCATTTT. The full variable domain, with the rest looked up from reference TRBV7-9 and TRBJ1-5, is DTGVSQNPRHKITKRGQNVTFRCDPISEHNRLYWYRQTLGQGPEFLTYFQNEAQLEKSRLLSDRFSAERPKGSFSTLEIQRTEQGDSAMYLCASSQEGDQPQHFGDGTRLSIL.

The rearrangement uses TRBV10-2 and TRBJ2-5; 8 bases are shared with TRBD1. The CDR3 loop spans 13 amino acids. V was pared by 3 bases and J by 4 bases, with 1 base of the junction left unmatched. Germline V lookup: CDR1 WSHSY, CDR2 SAAADI. The CDR3, as DNA: TGCGCCAGCAGTGAACAGGGGGGAGAGACCCAGTACTTC. Translation: CASSEQGGETQYF.

J is TRBJ1-4 and V is TRBV28, with D possibly TRBD1 on 5 matching bases. Deletions cut 8 bases from V and 4 bases from J, with 17 bases between. The length of the CDR3 is 15 residues. The germline V gene has CDR1 MDHEN and CDR2 SYDVKM. CDR3 DNA sequence: TGTGCCAGCTCCCCCGGCGGGGACGGTAATGAAAAACTGTTTTTT. Protein sequence: CASSPGGDGNEKLFF.

V usage is TRBV7-2 and J usage is TRBJ2-2; D not certain. V dropped 3 bases and J dropped 4 bases, with 9 bases sitting between them. The CDR3 has 14 amino acids. Germline values: CDR1 SGHTA, CDR2 FQGNSA. This chain's CDR3 is CASSLSVGTGELFF. CDR3 coding DNA: TGTGCCAGCAGCTTGTCAGTTGGCACCGGGGAGCTGTTTTTT.

The chain links TRBV18 to TRBJ2-7; possibly TRBD1 for D (5 bases). Per the germline V gene, CDR1 is KGHSH and CDR2 is LQKENI. V lost 2 bases and J lost 0, with 11 bases in between. This CDR3 is built from 15 residues. CDR3 in DNA: TGTGCCAGCTCACCAGCACAGGTGACCTCCTACGAGCAGTACTTC. Its translation is CASSPAQVTSYEQYF.

This clone was detected only once. The chain is built from TRBV25-1 and TRBJ2-1; TRBD1 matches at 9 bases. Germline V gene lookup returns CDR1 MGHDK and CDR2 SYGVNS. V lost 4 bases, J lost 8 bases, and 15 bases stayed unmatched. The CDR3 covers 17 residues. For the CDR3, the DNA is TGTGCCAGCAGTGGCTCGAAACCGGGACAGGGCGGAGATGAGCAGTTCTTC. This gives the protein CASSGSKPGQGGDEQFF.

The table lists this clone with a few counts. This chain links TRBV28 with TRBJ2-5; TRBD2 aligns across 10 bases. The V gene end was trimmed by 2 bases and the J gene end by 5 bases; junction bases not matched to a gene: 2. Germline loops: CDR1 MDHEN, CDR2 SYDVKM. This CDR3 spans 14 amino acids. Here the CDR3 reads CASSLKLAGETQYF. Here the CDR3 DNA reads TGTGCCAGCAGTTTAAAACTAGCGGGGGAGACCCAGTACTTC.

The gene calls are TRBV6-5 and TRBJ2-7; TRBD1 agrees at 11 bases. Germline CDR1 MNHEY, CDR2 SVGAGI. V dropped 6 bases and J dropped 3; count of bases not matched to a gene: 7. The length of the CDR3 is 15 residues. CDR3 DNA: TGTGCCAGCAGGGCATCCGGGACAGGGGGCTACGAGCAGTACTTC. This gives the protein CASRASGTGGYEQYF.

To note about this clone: An end of the junction differs from the germline gene, which may be a read error. The genes are TRBV7-7 and TRBJ1-5; D is unclear. This CDR3 spans 13 amino acids. Germline loops: CDR1 SSHAT, CDR2 FNYEAQ (reference sequence). The CDR3 DNA follows: TGTGCTAGCAGCTTAAATGAGGAGGGGCCCCAGCATTTT. Translation: CASSLNEEGPQHF.

The V and J genes are TRBV19 and TRBJ1-3; D remains unclear. The germline V gene encodes CDR1 LNHDA and CDR2 SQIVND (reference sequence). The CDR3 extends over 12 amino acids. The V end was cut by 7 bases, the J end by 2 bases, with 6 bases between. The CDR3: CASKSAGNTIYF. The CDR3 bases are TGTGCCAGTAAATCAGCTGGAAACACCATATATTTT.

This clone was counted a few times. This sequence joins TRBV9 and TRBJ1-3, with 7 bases identical to TRBD1. This CDR3 has 15 residues. Germline trimming cut 4 bases from V and 0 bases from J; bases unmatched to any gene: 4. From germline, CDR1 is SGDLS and CDR2 YYNGEE. CDR3 amino acids: CASSQGQSSGNTIYF. In DNA, the CDR3 is TGTGCCAGCAGCCAGGGACAGAGCTCTGGAAACACCATATATTTT. Filled out from reference TRBV9 and TRBJ1-3, the complete variable domain reads DSGVTQTPKHLITATGQRVTLRCSPRSGDLSVYWYQQSLDQGLQFLIQYYNGEERAKGNILERFSAQQFPDLHSELNLSSLELGDSALYFCASSQGQSSGNTIYFGEGSWLTVV.

The J gene is TRBJ1-1, the V gene TRBV9; TRBD1 aligns across 7 bases. The germline V gene has CDR1 SGDLS and CDR2 YYNGEE. Trimming cost V 4 bases and J 7 bases; bases outside gene matches: 10. This CDR3 is built from 14 residues. CDR3 in amino acids: CASSRTGEIGEAFF. The CDR3, as DNA: TGTGCCAGCAGCCGGACAGGTGAAATAGGTGAAGCTTTCTTT.

The chain has TRBV6-5 and TRBJ1-1; 7 positions match TRBD1. V trimming: 6 bases; J trimming: 7 bases; junction bases outside the gene matches: 8. The germline CDR1 and CDR2 sequences are MNHEY and SVGAGI. CDR3 length equals 13 residues. CDR3 nucleotide sequence: TGTGCCAGCAGAGACGTAGGGGGCGATGAAGCTTTCTTT. This encodes CASRDVGGDEAFF.

The V and J genes are TRBV27 and TRBJ2-3; D gene unclear. From germline, CDR1 is MNHEY and CDR2 SMNVEV (reference sequence). The CDR3 sequence is 13 residues long. V was trimmed by 8 bases and J by 5 bases, leaving 14 bases between them. CDR3 nucleotide sequence: TGTGCCAGCGGAACCAACCCGGGAGATACGCAGTATTTT. This translates into CASGTNPGDTQYF.

This chain connects TRBV15 to TRBJ2-5; TRBD1 agrees at 11 bases. V trimming: 1 base; J trimming: 5 bases; junction bases outside the gene matches: 12. The CDR3 is made up of 18 amino acids. The germline V gene has CDR1 LNHNV and CDR2 YYDKDF (reference sequence). The CDR3 sequence is CATSRVWGTGTGGETQYF. DNA for the CDR3: TGTGCCACCAGCAGAGTCTGGGGTACCGGGACAGGGGGGGAGACCCAGTACTTC.

The chain joins TRBV9 to TRBJ2-3; D ambiguous. Germline assignment: CDR1 SGDLS and CDR2 YYNGEE. The CDR3 runs 14 residues. The ends were cut back, 4 bases at V and 4 bases at J, with 13 bases in the middle. CDR3 sequence (DNA): TGTGCCAGCAGCCCGATAGCTCGGGCAGATACGCAGTATTTT. Encoded protein: CASSPIARADTQYF.

The chain is built from TRBV5-1 and TRBJ1-1; D is possibly TRBD1 (5 bases). Germline V lookup: CDR1 SGHRS, CDR2 YFSETQ. Trimming removed 3 bases at V and 6 bases at J, with 12 bases between. The CDR3 is 13 residues long. The CDR3 sequence is CASSSQVTSEAFF. For the CDR3, the DNA is TGCGCCAGCAGCTCACAGGTTACTTCTGAAGCTTTCTTT. The whole variable domain, filled in from reference TRBV5-1 and TRBJ1-1, reads KAGVTQTPRYLIKTRGQQVTLSCSPISGHRSVSWYQQTPGQGLQFLFEYFSETQRNKGNFPGRFSGRQFSNSRSEMNVSTLELGDSALYLCASSSQVTSEAFFGQGTRLTVV.

The V and J genes are TRBV5-1 and TRBJ2-7; 10 positions agree with TRBD1. The length of the CDR3 is 12 residues. Trimming took 4 bases from V and 7 from J; bases not matched to a gene: 2. CDR1 and CDR2 from the germline V gene are SGHRS and YFSETQ. The CDR3 region is CASSTDRGEQYF. CDR3 DNA: TGCGCCAGCAGCACGGACAGGGGGGAGCAGTACTTC.

The chain carries TRBV6-5 and TRBJ2-2; a weak D match, TRBD2 (6 bases). From germline, CDR1 is MNHEY and CDR2 SVGAGI. V was cut by 5 bases and J by 10 bases, with 17 bases left in between. The CDR3 is 14 amino acids. The CDR3 sequence: CASSPGSRPEELFF. CDR3 coding DNA: TGTGCCAGCAGTCCCGGGAGTCGCCCCGAGGAGCTGTTTTTT.

This chain links TRBV7-2 with TRBJ1-1; D may be TRBD1 (6 bases). CDR3 length equals 14 residues. V was cut by 5 bases and J by 5 bases, with 15 bases left in between. Germline-derived CDR1 and CDR2 are SGHTA and FQGNSA. CDR3 amino acids: CASSGGGVRTEAFF. The CDR3 bases are TGTGCCAGCAGCGGAGGGGGGGTAAGGACTGAAGCTTTCTTT.

CDR3 DNA: TGTGCCAGCACTGTAGGGGGCTTCAATCAGCCCCAGCATTTT. It encodes CASTVGGFNQPQHF. The chain joins TRBV28 to TRBJ1-5, with 7 nucleotides matching TRBD1. Trimming at V came to 7 bases and at J to 3 bases, leaving 6 bases not matched to a gene. The V gene's germline CDR1 is MDHEN and CDR2 SYDVKM. The CDR3 loop spans 14 amino acids.

The J gene is TRBJ2-3, the V gene TRBV5-1, with D unclear. Germline V gives CDR1 SGHRS, CDR2 YFSETQ. V was pared by 3 bases and J by 2 bases, with 10 bases between. The CDR3 is made up of 14 amino acids. CDR3 amino acids: CASSSSKITDTQYF. CDR3 DNA: TGCGCCAGCAGCTCCTCTAAAATCACAGATACGCAGTATTTT.

The genes are TRBV9 and TRBJ2-3; tentatively, D is TRBD1 (5 bases). The CDR3 is made up of 15 amino acids. Looked up from germline, CDR1 is SGDLS and CDR2 is YYNGEE. Trimming cost V 5 bases and J 6 bases, with 19 bases left between them. The CDR3 region has the DNA TGTGCCAGCAGAAAAGGGGCTAGGGGCGGTGATACGCAGTATTTT. Translation: CASRKGARGGDTQYF.

A few counts support this clone. The chain joins TRBV6-4 to TRBJ2-3; D not resolved. The CDR3 runs 13 residues. Germline values: CDR1 MRHNA, CDR2 SNTAGT. Deletions cut 5 bases from V and 8 bases from J, with 14 bases between. CDR3 in amino acids: CASSSDGVGTQYF. CDR3 DNA sequence: TGTGCCAGCAGTTCGGATGGAGTAGGTACGCAGTATTTT.